A single sample gave rise to the 27 T cell receptor beta chains below, sequenced in a study of CD8 T cells in Susac syndrome. Random hexamers were used to reverse transcribe an amount of about 0.45 to 1 ug RNA. TCRdb re-derived calls from the immunoSEQ multiplex PCR reads in MiXCR, one entry per CDR3 protein. The sample records some 240,000 distinct CDR3 sequences, 90% to 96% being singletons. The sample was CD4+ T cells from PBMCs. The receptors stem from a human donor with Susac syndrome.

V gene TRBV12-5 combines with J gene TRBJ2-7, with D possibly being TRBD2 (5 bases). The CDR3 has 13 amino acids. V lost 3 bases and J lost 6, with 12 bases in between. Looked up from germline, CDR1 is LGHNT and CDR2 is FRNRAP. DNA for the CDR3: TGTGCTAGTGGTTTTCCCGACGGGGTCGAGCAGTACTTC. Its protein product is CASGFPDGVEQYF.

This chain links TRBV12-3 or TRBV12-4 with TRBJ1-1; possible D gene TRBD1, 5 bases. V lost 1 base to trimming and J lost 4 bases, with 13 bases between them. The CDR3 is 15 amino acids. This CDR3 reads CASSLGGGESTEAFF. CDR3 nucleotides: TGTGCCAGCAGTTTAGGTGGGGGGGAAAGCACTGAAGCTTTCTTT.

The chain is built from TRBV19 and TRBJ1-5, with D possibly being TRBD1 (5 bases). Looked up from germline, CDR1 is LNHDA and CDR2 is SQIVND (reference sequence). This CDR3 comprises 13 residues. Trimming shortened V by 3 bases and J by 3 bases, and 6 bases separated the two germline ends. CDR3 amino acids: CASSMGLNQPQHF. As DNA, the CDR3 is TGTGCCAGTAGTATGGGGCTCAATCAGCCCCAGCATTTT.

The chain recombines TRBV25-1 with TRBJ1-1; the D gene is possibly TRBD1 (6 bases). Trimming took 5 bases from V and 5 from J, leaving 12 bases between them. The CDR3 length is 13 residues. CDR1 and CDR2 from the germline V gene are MGHDK and SYGVNS. In DNA, the CDR3 is TGTGCCAGCAGTTACCATCAGGGGACTGAAGCTTTCTTT. This sequence encodes CASSYHQGTEAFF.

The rearrangement links TRBV5-1 to TRBJ2-2; D possibly uses TRBD1 or TRBD2 (5 bases each). V lost 7 bases, J lost 6 bases, and 16 bases lay in between. The CDR3 loop spans 14 amino acids. The V gene's germline CDR1 is SGHRS and CDR2 YFSETQ. The CDR3: CASGDQDKAGELFF. The CDR3 nucleotides are TGCGCCAGCGGGGACCAGGACAAGGCCGGGGAGCTGTTTTTT.

In DNA, the CDR3 is TGCGCCAGCAGCCGGCGGGGACAGGGGCAAGAGACCCAGTACTTC. Translation gives CASSRRGQGQETQYF. V and J are TRBV4-1 and TRBJ2-5; TRBD1 agrees at 10 bases. Trimming took 4 bases from V and 2 from J; bases not matched to a gene: 4. The CDR3 totals 15 residues. Germline assignment: CDR1 MGHRA and CDR2 YSYEKL.

CDR3 protein: CASSVQRGQETQYF. In DNA form, the CDR3 reads TGTGCCAGCAGCGTGCAGCGGGGGCAAGAGACCCAGTACTTC. This chain uses TRBV13 with TRBJ2-5; 8 nucleotides agree with TRBD2. This CDR3 spans 14 amino acids. Germline-derived CDR1 and CDR2 are PRHDT and FYEKMQ (reference sequence). V dropped 5 bases and J dropped 2; count of bases not matched to a gene: 4.

V usage is TRBV18 and J usage is TRBJ2-7; 9 bases line up with TRBD1. The J segment lost 6 bases and the V segment lost 4 bases, leaving 10 bases of the junction unmatched. The CDR3 has 15 amino acids. Germline V lookup: CDR1 KGHSH, CDR2 LQKENI. CDR3 loop: CASSQMGQGTLEQYF. The CDR3 DNA is TGTGCCAGCTCACAAATGGGACAGGGTACCCTCGAGCAGTACTTC.

Only one count was recorded for this clonotype. V is TRBV14 and J is TRBJ1-1; TRBD1 is a possible D gene (5 bases). Trimming took off 4 bases at V and 10 bases at J, with 16 bases between the two ends. The CDR3 loop spans 13 amino acids. Germline CDR1 reads SGHDN; CDR2 reads FVKESK. CDR3 in DNA: TGTGCCAGCAGCCCCTTTCGGGGGGTTGGAGCTTTCTTT. This codes for CASSPFRGVGAFF.

This rearrangement joins TRBV3-1 to TRBJ1-2; TRBD1 might be the D (5 bases). Trimming stripped 0 bases from V and 8 bases from J, with 13 bases between. The CDR3 runs to 14 residues. Germline lookup yields CDR1 LGHDT and CDR2 YNNKEL (reference sequence). CDR3 coding DNA: TGTGCCAGCAGCCAAGATAGGAGGGGATGGGGCTACACCTTC. This encodes CASSQDRRGWGYTF.

V is TRBV5-1 and J is TRBJ1-1, with 8 bases aligning to TRBD1. J gave up 1 base and V 2 bases, and 7 bases lay outside the gene matches. Germline V gene data show CDR1 as SGHRS and CDR2 as YFSETQ. The CDR3 contains 16 residues. CDR3 loop: CASSFSPGTGNTEAFF. As DNA, the CDR3 is TGCGCCAGCAGCTTTTCCCCCGGGACAGGGAACACTGAAGCTTTCTTT.

The rearrangement links TRBV4-1 to TRBJ1-5, with no clear D. CDR1 and CDR2 from the germline V gene are MGHRA and YSYEKL. V dropped 0 bases and J dropped 4 bases, with 10 bases sitting between them. CDR3 length equals 15 residues. CDR3 in amino acids: CASSQDSGVNQPQHF. CDR3 in DNA: TGCGCCAGCAGCCAAGATAGCGGGGTTAATCAGCCCCAGCATTTT.

This chain joins TRBV5-4 and TRBJ1-2; TRBD1 matches 8 bases. Per the germline V gene, CDR1 is SGHNT and CDR2 is YYREEE (reference sequence). This CDR3 has 14 residues. The V segment lost 1 base and the J segment 3 bases; nucleotides outside the gene matches: 2. The CDR3 protein is CASSLYRGDYGYTF. In DNA, the CDR3 is TGTGCCAGCAGCTTGTACAGGGGGGACTATGGCTACACCTTC.

J is TRBJ2-1 and V is TRBV5-8, with D perhaps matching TRBD2 (6 bases). With 0 bases removed from V and 5 bases from J, the gap between germline ends came to 12 bases. CDR3 size: 15 residues. From germline, CDR1 is SGHTS and CDR2 YDEGEE. As DNA, the CDR3 is TGTGCCAGCAGCTTGGCCGGACTACGAAACAATGAGCAGTTCTTC. The encoded protein is CASSLAGLRNNEQFF.

This sequence joins TRBV14 and TRBJ2-7; 9 nucleotides line up with TRBD2. Germline-derived CDR1 and CDR2 are SGHDN and FVKESK. CDR3 size: 15 residues. J gave up 3 bases and V 6 bases, and 9 bases lay outside the gene matches. CDR3 loop: CASSSGTSPLYEQYF. DNA of the CDR3: TGTGCCAGCAGTTCCGGGACTAGCCCCCTCTACGAGCAGTACTTC.

The chain recombines TRBV5-1 with TRBJ2-2; 8 bases agree with TRBD2. CDR1 and CDR2 from the germline V gene are SGHRS and YFSETQ. The CDR3 extends over 16 amino acids. The ends lost 3 bases at V and 4 bases at J; junction bases unmatched: 8. For the CDR3, the DNA is TGCGCCAGCAGCTCGGGAGCGGGAGTTGGCACCGGGGAGCTGTTTTTT. It encodes CASSSGAGVGTGELFF.

J is TRBJ2-2 and V is TRBV30; 10 bases match TRBD1. V was pared by 3 bases and J by 4 bases, with 8 bases of the junction left unmatched. The CDR3 sequence is 16 residues long. Germline V gene sequence: CDR1 GTSNPN, CDR2 SVGIG (reference sequence). Here the CDR3 reads CAWSLDRGRITGELFF. The DNA for the CDR3 is TGTGCCTGGAGCCTAGACAGGGGGCGTATCACCGGGGAGCTGTTTTTT.

J is TRBJ2-3 and V is TRBV4-1, with a weak D call TRBD2 (5 bases). V was trimmed by 0 bases and J by 5 bases, leaving 9 bases between them. The CDR3 runs 14 residues. Per the germline V gene, CDR1 is MGHRA and CDR2 is YSYEKL. The CDR3 loop reads CASSQDTGRDTQYF. The CDR3 region has the DNA TGCGCCAGCAGCCAAGATACTGGGAGAGATACGCAGTATTTT.

J is TRBJ1-2 and V is TRBV30; 11 bases match TRBD1. Germline V gene lookup returns CDR1 GTSNPN and CDR2 SVGIG (reference sequence). V dropped 2 bases and J dropped 8; count of bases not matched to a gene: 4. CDR3 length: 13 residues. CDR3 DNA: TGTGCCTGGAGTCGGCGGACAGGGGGCGGCTACACCTTC. Translated: CAWSRRTGGGYTF.

The J gene is TRBJ2-2, the V gene TRBV4-2, with unresolved D. The CDR3 covers 16 residues. Germline CDR1 LGHNA, CDR2 YNFKEQ. V was pared by 4 bases and J by 0 bases, with 12 bases between. The CDR3 loop is CASSPSNRANTGELFF. The CDR3 nucleotides read TGTGCCAGCAGCCCAAGTAACAGAGCGAACACCGGGGAGCTGTTTTTT.

V gene TRBV12-3 or TRBV12-4 combines with J gene TRBJ2-5; tentative D call: TRBD2 (7 bases). The CDR3 is 16 residues long. Trimming cost V 6 bases and J 8 bases, with 25 bases left between them. The CDR3 reads CASSRVEGLGGTTQYF. DNA of the CDR3: TGTGCCAGCAGCCGGGTTGAAGGACTAGGGGGGACCACCCAGTACTTC.

The chain carries TRBV20-1 and TRBJ1-5; D is uncertain. V was trimmed by 6 bases and J by 6 bases, leaving 15 bases between them. Germline V gives CDR1 DFQATT, CDR2 SNEGSKA (reference sequence). There are 13 residues in the CDR3. The CDR3 protein is CSALGQTIQPQHF. The CDR3 DNA reads as TGCAGTGCCCTAGGGCAGACAATTCAGCCCCAGCATTTT.

The CDR3 coding sequence is TGTGCCAGCAGCAGAGACCTAGCGGGAGGTGAAGGCGAGCAGTACTTC. Its protein is CASSRDLAGGEGEQYF. V and J are TRBV7-6 and TRBJ2-7; 11 nucleotides line up with TRBD2. Trimming took 5 bases from V and 6 from J; bases not matched to a gene: 12. Germline loops: CDR1 SGHVS, CDR2 FNYEAQ. The CDR3 is 16 amino acids.

This chain links TRBV29-1 with TRBJ2-1; the D gene is possibly TRBD2 (5 bases). In germline, CDR1 is SQVTM, CDR2 ANQGSEA. V was cut by 4 bases and J by 5 bases, with 9 bases left in between. The CDR3 extends over 12 amino acids. CDR3 DNA: TGCAGCGTTGCTAGGACTGACAATGAGCAGTTCTTC. Translation: CSVARTDNEQFF.

The V call is TRBV20-1, the J call TRBJ1-4; TRBD1 is a possible D gene (5 bases). The CDR3 consists of 13 residues. The V end lost 6 bases, the J end lost 5 bases, and 13 bases lay between the germline ends. CDR1 and CDR2 (germline): DFQATT, SNEGSKA (reference sequence). The CDR3 sequence: CSAPGGGNEKLFF. Written as DNA, the CDR3 is TGCAGTGCACCCGGGGGAGGAAATGAAAAACTGTTTTTT.

The chain links TRBV12-3 or TRBV12-4 to TRBJ1-2; D gene uncertain. The CDR3 loop spans 12 amino acids. The CDR3 sequence: CAEGGHSYGYTF. As DNA, the CDR3 is TGTGCTGAGGGCGGCCACAGCTATGGCTACACCTTC.

This sequence joins TRBV24-1 and TRBJ2-5, with unresolved D. CDR3 length: 14 amino acids. V gave up 2 bases and J gave up 5 bases, with 11 bases separating them. The germline gives CDR1 KGHDR, CDR2 SFDVKD. This CDR3 reads CATSDSGTTETQYF. CDR3 nucleotide sequence: TGTGCCACCAGTGATTCCGGAACGACGGAGACCCAGTACTTC.